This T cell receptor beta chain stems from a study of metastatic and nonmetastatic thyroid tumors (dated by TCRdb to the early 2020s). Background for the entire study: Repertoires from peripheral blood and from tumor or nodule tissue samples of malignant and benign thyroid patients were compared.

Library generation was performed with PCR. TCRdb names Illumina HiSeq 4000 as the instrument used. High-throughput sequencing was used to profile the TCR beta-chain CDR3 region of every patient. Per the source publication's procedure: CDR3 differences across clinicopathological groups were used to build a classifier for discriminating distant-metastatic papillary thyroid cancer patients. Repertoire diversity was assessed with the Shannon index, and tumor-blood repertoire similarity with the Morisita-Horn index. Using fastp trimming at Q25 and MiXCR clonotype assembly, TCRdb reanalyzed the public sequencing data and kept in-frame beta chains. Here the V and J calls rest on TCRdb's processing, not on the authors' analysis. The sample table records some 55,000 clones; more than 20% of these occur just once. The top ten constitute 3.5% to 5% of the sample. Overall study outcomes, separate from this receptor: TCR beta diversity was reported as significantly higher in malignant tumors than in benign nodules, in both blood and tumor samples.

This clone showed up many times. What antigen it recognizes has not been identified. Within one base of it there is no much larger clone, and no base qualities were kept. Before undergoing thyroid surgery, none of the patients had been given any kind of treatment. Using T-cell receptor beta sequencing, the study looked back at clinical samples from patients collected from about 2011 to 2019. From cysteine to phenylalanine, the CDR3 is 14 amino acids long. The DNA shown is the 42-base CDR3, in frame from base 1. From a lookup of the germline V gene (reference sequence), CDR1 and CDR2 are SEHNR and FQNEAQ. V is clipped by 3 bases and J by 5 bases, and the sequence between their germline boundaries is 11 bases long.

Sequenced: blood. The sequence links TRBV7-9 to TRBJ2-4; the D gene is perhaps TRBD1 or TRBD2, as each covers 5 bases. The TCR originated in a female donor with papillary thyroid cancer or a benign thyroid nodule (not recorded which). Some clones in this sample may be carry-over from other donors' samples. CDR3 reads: CASSFRDGENIQYF. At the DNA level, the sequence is TGTGCCAGCAGCTTCCGGGACGGCGAAAACATTCAGTACTTC.